This T cell receptor beta chain was retrieved from a study of shared clonotypes between healthy human individuals (dated by TCRdb to the early 2020s). In terms of the full investigation: The cohort comprised two women and a few men aged 18 to 49 years. To estimate repertoire size and how much clonotypes are shared between individuals, the study performed deep sequencing of blood TCR repertoires from five healthy adults. Different laboratories and diverse techniques were used to prepare libraries and sequence TCR repertoires, to increase sequencing depth and limit assay-specific biases. For each donor, three plates each were used for CD4 naive and CD4 memory, two plates were used for CD8 naive, and one plate was used for CD8 memory. Leukapheresis yielded between about 0.85 and 9 billion PBMCs per donor.

Notes on this clone: Its antigen remains unidentified. No much larger clone exists at a distance of one base, and base qualities are not known.

For the CD8 naive samples, CD45RO-negative cells were positively selected for CCR7, yielding a CD45RA+CCR7+ population from which TemRA cells were excluded. The donors were healthy, HIV-negative adults who had no recently reported acute infections or vaccinations. Every donor was a Caucasian adult residing in Nashville, Tennessee, USA. Blood was collected by leukapheresis, and PBMCs were isolated by Ficoll-Histopaque density gradient centrifugation and then cryopreserved in liquid nitrogen vapor phase. Purity and quantity of every magnetically sorted T cell population were checked by analytical flow cytometry. Each sorted fraction had its genomic DNA isolated and then quantified by UV absorbance on a Nanodrop 2000c. Results the study describes overall, beyond this receptor: Compared with non-shared clonotypes, clonotypes shared by all four sorted-subset donors had higher generation probabilities. Rarefaction of sorted-subset datasets indicated incomplete sequencing despite the large sequencing depth. Sampling was restricted to blood, and TCR repertoires in tissues likely differ from the TCR repertoires found in blood. The genetic and exposure-history diversity represented was limited by the small number of donors. Larger estimated clonotype richness was generally found for naive subsets than for memory subsets. When several donors were compared, the shared fraction of clonotypes was about 5.5% for naive CD4, around 3.5% for naive CD8, 2.3% for memory CD4, and 0.4% for memory CD8. Based on pairwise subsampling, the degree of clonotype sharing among donors was expected to be affected by sequencing depth.

Using the deep immunoSEQ assay, multiplex PCR amplified TCR CDR3 regions from genomic DNA. Genomic DNA extracted from each cell subset was distributed evenly over all wells of several immunoSEQ 96-well plates, and each plate served as one replicate. For sorted subsets, around 200 ng genomic DNA, equal to about 30,000 T cell genomes, was loaded into each replicate PCR. Purified libraries were measured with a Qubit 3.0 fluorometer, size-checked on a Bioanalyzer 2100, and measured again with the KAPA Library Quantification kit. Each immunoSEQ 96-well plate was sequenced on its own single-read 150-cycle Illumina NextSeq 550 flow cell. Per the original workflow: Because the immunoSEQ output included only junctional sequences and no quality scores, the filtering could not be the same as the filtering used for full-length reads. To assign V/J genes and CDR3, sequences were annotated against IMGT germline references using PyIR, a Python wrapper for IgBLAST v1.9. Reads with weak V/J assignments (E-value above 1e-6), missing CDR3, stop codons, out-of-frame junctions, or ambiguous translated residues were removed. V3J clonotypes were defined as sequences sharing an identical inferred V gene, J gene, and CDR3 amino acid sequence. Percentage overlap between repertoires was computed as shared unique clonotypes divided by the size of the smaller repertoire. Three approaches were used to assess repertoire richness: RTK rarefaction, the Chao1 estimator, and Recon v2.1 estimates of unobserved clonotypes. Generation probabilities were computed with OLGA for all TCRbeta clonotypes obtained by the gDNA method from several donors. The source is immuneACCESS, and TCRdb retained only in-frame sequences with V and J called. Part of the clones is not carried over; for the studies checked, unresolved V genes explain less than half of this, and the remainder is unexplained. Clonal size and the V and J genes are those of that table, whereas D and trimming came from the DNA. The table for this sample lists approximately 840,000 clones; roughly 96% of them were counted only once. The ten largest account for 0.2% to 0.25% of the sample.

The receptor's source is a man between 25 and 39 years old in good health. The material sequenced was naive CD8+ T cells sorted from blood. The cell subset or site label for this specimen denotes: CD45RA+CCR7+.

This receptor carries the CDR3 CASGVGGGNYGYTF. DNA sequence: TGTGCCAGCGGGGTCGGGGGGGGCAACTATGGCTACACCTTC. The V and J genes are TRBV27 and TRBJ1-2; TRBD1 is perhaps the D gene, given 6 matching bases. The CDR3 runs 14 residues from the cysteine to the phenylalanine. Only the CDR3 region is kept as DNA, spanning 42 bases read in frame from base 1. The trim is 8 bases for V and 2 bases for J, with a gap of 15 bases between the germline ends. CDR1 and CDR2 are drawn from the germline V gene (reference sequence): MNHEY, SMNVEV.